This paragraph covers one T cell receptor (beta chain) sequence. Its antigen is still unknown. No much larger clonotype is one base removed from it; base qualities were not supplied. Libraries were built with PCR. These reads were obtained on an Illumina HiSeq 4000. High-throughput sequencing was used to profile the CDR3 region of the TCR beta-chain in every patient. As for the authors' bioinformatics: A classifier to discriminate distant-metastatic papillary thyroid cancer patients was built from CDR3 differences across clinicopathological groups. Repertoire diversity was assessed with the Shannon index, and tumor-blood repertoire similarity with the Morisita-Horn index. TCRdb itself trimmed the public reads at Q25 with fastp, ran MiXCR and retained productive beta chains. The V and J calls follow TCRdb's processing rather than the paper's. The sample includes tens of thousands of clones, with approximately 20% observed a single time. Together, the top ten hold under 12% of the sample.

The record originates from a study of metastatic and nonmetastatic thyroid tumors (dated by TCRdb to the early 2020s). In the study overall: The researchers compared repertoires between peripheral blood samples and tumor or nodule tissue samples from patients with malignant or benign thyroid disease. Points the paper makes about the study in general: In both blood and tumor samples, malignant tumors were reported to have significantly higher TCR beta diversity than benign nodules.

None of the patients had been given any treatment before thyroid surgery. Using T-cell receptor beta sequencing, the researchers looked back retrospectively at clinical samples from patients, gathered between about 2012 and 2019. The germline V gene gives CDR1 as SGHRS and CDR2 as YFSETQ. V is cut back by 4 bases and J by 3 bases, with 8 bases in the junction unmatched. The CDR3 runs 15 amino acids, cysteine and phenylalanine included. Only the CDR3 part of the read is kept: 45 bases, read in frame from the first base. This receptor chain uses TRBV5-1 and TRBJ2-7; a stretch of 9 junction bases matches TRBD2. The sample comprised blood. This TCR was recovered from a female donor with papillary thyroid cancer or a benign thyroid nodule (not recorded which). Some clones in this sample may be carry-over from other donors' samples. CDR3 sequence: CASSAAGGLFYEQYF. The bases read TGCGCCAGCAGCGCAGCGGGGGGCCTCTTCTACGAGCAGTACTTC.